The 32 T cell receptor beta chains below all came from one sample that was sequenced in a study of cytomegalovirus exposure and HLA in healthy donors. The study ran its PCR with 60 Vbeta and 13 Jbeta primers. The repertoire was sequenced with immunoSEQ multiplex PCR; TCRdb's copy has only in-frame clones and lacks some. The sample carries approximately 130,000 clones, around nine tenths recorded once. The sequenced sample consisted of PBMCs. These receptors came from a woman under 40 in good health and CMV-seronegative.

As to this clone: Distinct nucleotide sequences in the sample also encode this CDR3. The chain combines TRBV9 with TRBJ2-1; D uncertain. Germline V CDR1 and CDR2: SGDLS, YYNGEE. The CDR3 has 15 amino acids. Between the trimmed V and J ends, which lost 0 bases and 0 bases, there was a span of 7 bases. The CDR3 DNA sequence: TGTGCCAGCAGCGTAGGGGCAGGCTCCTACAATGAGCAGTTCTTC. Protein product: CASSVGAGSYNEQFF.

The rearrangement uses TRBV19 and TRBJ1-5, with TRBD1 matching 11 bases. Germline CDR1 is LNHDA and CDR2 is SQIVND (reference sequence). Unmatched junction bases numbered 8, after V lost 4 bases and J lost 6 bases. The CDR3 has 16 amino acids. The CDR3 region has the DNA TGTGCCAGTAGTACGAGGCCGGACAGGGGGCTTCAGCCCCAGCATTTT. Amino acid sequence: CASSTRPDRGLQPQHF. The entire variable domain, with the rest obtained from reference TRBV19 and TRBJ1-5, is as follows: DGGITQSPKYLFRKEGQNVTLSCEQNLNHDAMYWYRQDPGQGLRLIYYSQIVNDFQKGDIAEGYSVSREKKESFPLTVTSAQKNPTAFYLCASSTRPDRGLQPQHFGDGTRLSIL.

This clone came up once. This chain joins TRBV29-1 and TRBJ1-1; no reliable D call. The CDR3 spans 13 residues. The germline gives CDR1 SQVTM, CDR2 ANQGSEA. The V and J ends lost 6 bases and 1 base respectively, with 12 bases between them. The CDR3: CSVAGRANTEAFF. The CDR3 DNA reads TGCAGCGTGGCCGGGAGGGCGAACACTGAAGCTTTCTTT.

The count of this clone is one. The rearrangement joins TRBV5-1 to TRBJ2-5; 11 nucleotides align to TRBD1. Per the germline V gene, CDR1 is SGHRS and CDR2 is YFSETQ. The junction had 10 bases not matched to a gene; V was cut back by 4 bases and J by 5 bases. The CDR3 contains 16 residues. The CDR3 protein is CASSTEGQGAGETQYF. CDR3 DNA sequence: TGCGCCAGCAGCACCGAAGGACAGGGGGCAGGGGAGACCCAGTACTTC.

The chain links TRBV28 to TRBJ2-2, with D possibly matching TRBD1 (6 bases). The CDR3 extends over 15 amino acids. The V gene's germline CDR1 is MDHEN and CDR2 SYDVKM. V was pared by 6 bases and J by 3 bases, with 14 bases between. The CDR3 loop reads CASRATGYDTGELFF. In DNA form, the CDR3 reads TGTGCCAGCAGGGCAACAGGGTACGACACCGGGGAGCTGTTTTTT. Full variable domain (outside the CDR3, taken from reference TRBV28 and TRBJ2-2): DVKVTQSSRYLVKRTGEKVFLECVQDMDHENMFWYRQDPGLGLRLIYFSYDVKMKEKGDIPEGYSVSREKKERFSLILESASTNQTSMYLCASRATGYDTGELFFGEGSRLTVL.

The chain is built from TRBV19 and TRBJ1-1; D call uncertain. The CDR3 has 12 amino acids. V shed 5 bases and J shed 2 bases, with 6 bases lying between them. Germline CDR1 LNHDA, CDR2 SQIVND (reference sequence). In nucleotides, the CDR3 is TGTGCCAGTAGTTGGCAAAACACTGAAGCTTTCTTT. Its protein product is CASSWQNTEAFF.

The CDR3 sequence is CASSVTGVPSNIQYF. DNA of the CDR3: TGTGCCAGCAGTGTAACAGGAGTCCCATCAAACATTCAGTACTTC. The genes are TRBV6-1 and TRBJ2-4, with TRBD1 as a possible D gene (5 bases). Germline-derived CDR1 and CDR2 are MNHNS and SASEGT. The CDR3 spans 15 residues. Trimming removed 4 bases from V and 6 bases from J, with 16 bases in between.

In this sample, this clone turned up once. This sequence joins TRBV28 and TRBJ2-5; D may be TRBD1 (6 bases). The germline CDR1 and CDR2 sequences are MDHEN and SYDVKM. Deletions cut 3 bases from V and 3 bases from J, with 17 bases between. CDR3 length: 16 residues. For the CDR3, the DNA is TGTGCCAGCAGTTTCCTAGGGGGACGGAGAAAAGAGACCCAGTACTTC. Residues: CASSFLGGRRKETQYF.

The J gene is TRBJ1-3, the V gene TRBV5-6; 12 bases line up with TRBD1. V shed 4 bases and J 2 bases; nucleotides not matched to a gene: 4. CDR1 is SGHDT and CDR2 is YYEEEE in the germline V gene. The CDR3 has 16 amino acids. The chain's CDR3 is CASSPRDRGPGNTIYF. The CDR3 coding sequence is TGTGCCAGCAGCCCCCGGGACAGGGGGCCTGGAAACACCATATATTTT.

The chain's CDR3 is CASRTRGRYTEAFF. The CDR3 DNA reads TGTGCCAGCAGAACCCGTGGGAGGTACACTGAAGCTTTCTTT. The chain joins TRBV6-5 to TRBJ1-1; D is ambiguous. The CDR3 sequence is 14 residues long. Between the trimmed V and J ends, which lost 6 bases and 3 bases, there was a span of 14 bases. The V gene's germline CDR1 is MNHEY and CDR2 SVGAGI.

This rearrangement joins TRBV5-1 to TRBJ2-1; TRBD2 agrees at 10 bases. The junction had 4 bases not matched to a gene; V was cut back by 0 bases and J by 7 bases. The CDR3 is 15 residues long. Germline V CDR1 and CDR2: SGHRS, YFSETQ. DNA for the CDR3: TGCGCCAGCAGCTTGGTTGCTAGCGGGGGAAATGAGCAGTTCTTC. Its protein is CASSLVASGGNEQFF.

This sequence joins TRBV4-2 and TRBJ1-4; D unresolved. The germline V gene encodes CDR1 LGHNA and CDR2 YNFKEQ. The length of the CDR3 is 23 residues. V lost 1 base and J 0 bases, leaving 30 bases between the germline ends. The chain's CDR3 is CASSQVLFSSVPRAPATNEKLFF. For the CDR3, the DNA is TGTGCCAGCAGCCAAGTGTTATTTTCCTCGGTCCCAAGAGCCCCTGCAACTAATGAAAAACTGTTTTTT.

The chain carries TRBV29-1 and TRBJ1-2, with 10 bases identical to TRBD1. Losses at the gene ends were 3 bases for V and 8 bases for J; bases not matched to a gene: 12. CDR3 length equals 15 residues. Per the germline V gene, CDR1 is SQVTM and CDR2 is ANQGSEA. The CDR3 loop is CSVEDGTGVFEGYTF. CDR3 DNA sequence: TGCAGCGTTGAGGACGGGACAGGGGTCTTTGAAGGCTACACCTTC.

V usage is TRBV5-1 and J usage is TRBJ2-7; 9 bases align to TRBD1. V shed 6 bases, J shed 4 bases, and the junction held 8 bases outside the gene matches. The CDR3 totals 14 residues. Looked up from germline, CDR1 is SGHRS and CDR2 is YFSETQ. CDR3 in DNA: TGCGCCAGCACCTCCGGGACAGGGCCATACGAGCAGTACTTC. It translates to CASTSGTGPYEQYF. The full variable domain, rest sourced from reference TRBV5-1 and TRBJ2-7, is KAGVTQTPRYLIKTRGQQVTLSCSPISGHRSVSWYQQTPGQGLQFLFEYFSETQRNKGNFPGRFSGRQFSNSRSEMNVSTLELGDSALYLCASTSGTGPYEQYFGPGTRLTVT.

DNA of the CDR3: TGTGCCAGCAGGGTTGACACCGGAGGCTACACCTTC. Translating it yields CASRVDTGGYTF. This chain connects TRBV2 to TRBJ1-2; D uncertain. The CDR3 length is 12 residues. The germline V gene has CDR1 SNHLY and CDR2 FYNNEI. With 6 bases removed from V and 8 bases from J, the gap between germline ends came to 13 bases. The entire variable domain, with the rest obtained from reference TRBV2 and TRBJ1-2, is as follows: EPEVTQTPSHQVTQMGQEVILRCVPISNHLYFYWYRQILGQKVEFLVSFYNNEISEKSEIFDDQFSVERPDGSNFTLKIRSTKLEDSAMYFCASRVDTGGYTFGSGTRLTVV.

V is TRBV4-1 and J is TRBJ2-7; D perhaps matches TRBD1 (6 bases). CDR1 is MGHRA, CDR2 YSYEKL, per germline. V was trimmed by 4 bases and J by 5 bases, leaving 15 bases between them. This CDR3 is 14 amino acids long. In DNA, the CDR3 is TGCGCCAGCAGCCCACTAACAGGGTTCGACGAGCAGTACTTC. Its protein product is CASSPLTGFDEQYF.

This clone has only a few counts. Other DNA variants within this sample encode the same CDR3. V gene TRBV30 combines with J gene TRBJ1-2; D may be TRBD1 (5 bases). Between the trimmed V and J ends, which lost 0 bases and 2 bases, there was a span of 7 bases. CDR1 and CDR2 (germline): GTSNPN, SVGIG (reference sequence). CDR3 length equals 13 residues. The CDR3 sequence is CAWSVQANYGYTF. Here the CDR3 DNA reads TGTGCCTGGAGTGTACAGGCGAACTATGGCTACACCTTC.

The rearrangement uses TRBV6-5 and TRBJ2-7; TRBD1 matches 8 bases. The CDR3 has 15 amino acids. Germline assignment: CDR1 MNHEY and CDR2 SVGAGI. V lost 4 bases, J lost 3 bases, and 8 bases stayed unmatched. The CDR3 protein is CASSSPGQGYYEQYF. CDR3 nucleotides: TGTGCCAGCAGTTCCCCCGGACAGGGATACTACGAGCAGTACTTC.

The V call is TRBV29-1, the J call TRBJ1-2, with unresolved D. The CDR3 contains 12 residues. V lost 5 bases, J lost 4 bases, and 11 bases lay in between. The germline V gene encodes CDR1 SQVTM and CDR2 ANQGSEA. This chain's CDR3 is CSVRGDGYGYTF. The CDR3 nucleotides read TGCAGCGTTCGGGGAGACGGCTATGGCTACACCTTC. The whole variable domain, remainder taken from reference TRBV29-1 and TRBJ1-2, is SAVISQKPSRDICQRGTSLTIQCQVDSQVTMMFWYRQQPGQSLTLIATANQGSEATYESGFVIDKFPISRPNLTFSTLTVSNMSPEDSSIYLCSVRGDGYGYTFGSGTRLTVV.

The J gene is TRBJ2-3, the V gene TRBV6-5, with D possibly being TRBD2 (5 bases). V lost 2 bases and J lost 3, with 15 bases in between. CDR1 MNHEY and CDR2 SVGAGI come from the germline V gene. This CDR3 comprises 16 residues. The DNA for the CDR3 is TGTGCCAGCAGTTACACCCGGGGAATCTCAACAGATACGCAGTATTTT. Translating it yields CASSYTRGISTDTQYF.

This chain links TRBV11-2 with TRBJ2-5, with 13 bases fitting TRBD2. CDR1 is SGHAT and CDR2 is FQNNGV in the germline V gene. The CDR3 is 18 residues long. V lost 5 bases, J lost 3 bases, and 12 bases stayed unmatched. The CDR3 loop is CASSQGRTSGGREETQYF. The CDR3 bases are TGTGCCAGCAGCCAGGGAAGGACTAGCGGGGGACGGGAAGAGACCCAGTACTTC. The whole variable domain, remainder taken from reference TRBV11-2 and TRBJ2-5, is EAGVAQSPRYKIIEKRQSVAFWCNPISGHATLYWYQQILGQGPKLLIQFQNNGVVDDSQLPKDRFSAERLKGVDSTLKIQPAKLEDSAVYLCASSQGRTSGGREETQYFGPGTRLLVL.

V gene TRBV5-6 combines with J gene TRBJ1-6; 8 bases match TRBD1. Germline loops: CDR1 SGHDT, CDR2 YYEEEE. Germline trimming cut 1 base from V and 10 bases from J; bases unmatched to any gene: 7. This CDR3 region has 15 residues. The CDR3 sequence: CASSLKAGGQSPLHF. For the CDR3, the DNA is TGTGCCAGCAGCTTGAAGGCAGGGGGCCAGTCACCCCTCCACTTT.

The V and J genes are TRBV5-1 and TRBJ2-5, with D possibly TRBD1 on 5 matching bases. The V and J ends lost 2 bases and 3 bases respectively, with 11 bases between them. Germline CDR1 reads SGHRS; CDR2 reads YFSETQ. The CDR3 is made up of 14 amino acids. CDR3 coding DNA: TGCGCCAGCAGCTTAAATTCCAGGGAAGAGACCCAGTACTTC. This gives the protein CASSLNSREETQYF.

The chain uses TRBV9 and TRBJ1-1; a weak D match, TRBD1 (5 bases). This CDR3 contains 14 residues. The V end was cut by 3 bases, the J end by 3 bases, with 12 bases between. Germline CDR1 is SGDLS and CDR2 is YYNGEE. The CDR3 spells CASSGGGAYTEAFF. The DNA for the CDR3 is TGTGCCAGCAGCGGGGGAGGGGCGTACACTGAAGCTTTCTTT.

V is TRBV6-6 and J is TRBJ2-5, with a weak D call TRBD1 (6 bases). The CDR3 is made up of 14 amino acids. Deletions cut 5 bases from V and 1 base from J, with 11 bases between. Germline V CDR1 and CDR2: MNHNY, SVGAGI (reference sequence). The CDR3 sequence: CASSLQGFQETQYF. The CDR3 DNA sequence: TGTGCCAGCAGTCTTCAGGGGTTCCAAGAGACCCAGTACTTC.

The gene calls are TRBV5-1 and TRBJ2-6; maybe TRBD1 (5 bases). Trimming stripped 8 bases from V and 2 bases from J, with 11 bases between. CDR1 SGHRS and CDR2 YFSETQ come from the germline V gene. This CDR3 region has 14 residues. The DNA of the CDR3 is TGCGCCAGTATGCTGGGGCCTGGGGCCAACGTCCTGACTTTC. It is translated as CASMLGPGANVLTF.

This clone was detected only once. The chain carries TRBV7-6 and TRBJ2-1; a weak D match, TRBD1 (5 bases). V was trimmed by 1 base and J by 4 bases, leaving 14 bases between them. This CDR3 contains 16 residues. CDR1 and CDR2 (germline): SGHVS, FNYEAQ. This CDR3 is CASSLGGTTAYNEQFF. CDR3 sequence (DNA): TGTGCCAGCAGCTTAGGGGGCACAACGGCGTACAATGAGCAGTTCTTC.

The chain is built from TRBV5-5 and TRBJ2-2; D call uncertain. This CDR3 comprises 17 residues. Trimming stripped 1 base from V and 4 bases from J, with 17 bases between. Germline CDR1 is SGHKS and CDR2 is YYEKEE (reference sequence). This CDR3 is CASSLLVGGHSTGELFF. In DNA, the CDR3 is TGTGCCAGCAGCTTGCTGGTAGGCGGCCATAGCACCGGGGAGCTGTTTTTT.

The chain links TRBV28 to TRBJ2-3; 13 bases are a match to TRBD2. In germline, CDR1 is MDHEN, CDR2 SYDVKM. V dropped 2 bases and J dropped 6; count of bases not matched to a gene: 5. The CDR3 spans 16 residues. The CDR3, as DNA: TGTGCCAGCAGTTTACTGGGGACTAGCGGGGAGGATACGCAGTATTTT. It encodes CASSLLGTSGEDTQYF.

The V call is TRBV28, the J call TRBJ2-6; a possible D gene is TRBD1 (6 bases). The V end lost 5 bases, the J end lost 1 base, and 18 bases lay between the germline ends. The CDR3 runs to 18 residues. Germline V gives CDR1 MDHEN, CDR2 SYDVKM. The CDR3 coding sequence is TGTGCCAGCAGTACACTACAGGGTCAGCCATCTGGGGCCAACGTCCTGACTTTC. Translating it yields CASSTLQGQPSGANVLTF.

This clone was seen a handful of times. The chain joins TRBV6-5 to TRBJ1-1, with 8 bases aligning to TRBD1. The V segment lost 1 base and the J segment 1 base; nucleotides outside the gene matches: 2. The CDR3 is 15 residues long. Germline V gene data show CDR1 as MNHEY and CDR2 as SVGAGI. CDR3 in amino acids: CASSYYTGGNTEAFF. The CDR3 DNA reads TGTGCCAGCAGTTACTACACAGGGGGGAACACTGAAGCTTTCTTT.

The rearrangement links TRBV9 to TRBJ2-7; 8 bases map to TRBD1. Germline V CDR1 and CDR2: SGDLS, YYNGEE. The CDR3 has 14 amino acids. V dropped 3 bases and J dropped 3; count of bases not matched to a gene: 5. Here the CDR3 DNA reads TGTGCCAGCAGCGCTACCGGGACAGGCTACGAGCAGTACTTC. Translating it yields CASSATGTGYEQYF.